This TCR beta chain was observed in a study of blood T cell repertoires in COVID-19 (dated by TCRdb to 2019 to 2021). Looking at the study overall: The collaborator samples originated in the United States, Italy and Spain and spanned the acute and convalescent phases of COVID-19. The material from the prospective study consisted of cDNA or gDNA derived from T cells, B-cell-depleted T cells, or PBMCs. Subjects who had been exposed to COVID-19, were actively infected with it, or had recovered from it provided the deeply sampled blood TCRbeta repertoires that made up the dataset. The repertoires were made available in a free public database intended to serve as a resource for research on the immune response to SARS-CoV-2. The samples were drawn from two sources: the first 160 participants of the ongoing ImmuneRACE study, and over 1,000 subjects contributed by 6 global collaborators. The sample metadata nearly always contained a de-identified subject ID, COVID-19 status, age in years and sex. Where available, HLA class I and class II types were taken from metadata supplied by the sample provider and were not determined by assay-based typing. Overall study outcomes, separate from this receptor: How much clinical and demographic metadata was included differed by source and by participant, and the metadata was provided uncurated.

Participants in the prospective study were enrolled through a virtual design, were aged roughly 18 to 100 years, and lived in approximately 25 United States geographic areas. Cohort assignment in the prospective study relied on participant-reported clinical history from a screening survey and a study questionnaire. Exposed participants had been in contact with someone with a PCR-confirmed or clinician-diagnosed COVID-19 case within 2 weeks of study entry. In the prospective study, mobile phlebotomists collected whole blood, serum and a nasopharyngeal or oropharyngeal swab from each participant. Additional blood draws and questionnaires over an approximately two-month period could optionally be provided by prospective study participants. Blood samples from the prospective study were shipped frozen or at room temperature prior to DNA extraction. The junction carries 10 bases between V and J, which are trimmed by 1 base and 4 bases respectively. From its cysteine to its phenylalanine, the CDR3 spans 13 amino acids. This entry keeps only the CDR3 DNA: 39 bases, framed from base 1. From the germline V gene (reference sequence), CDR1 is GTSNPN and CDR2 is SVGIG.

With regard to this clone: The specificity of this receptor is unknown. Within one base of it there is no much larger clone, and no base qualities were kept.

The immunoSEQ Assay, a bias-controlled multiplex PCR, was used to amplify TCRbeta CDR3 regions from genomic DNA. The original methods were these. The number of nucleated cells in each sample was estimated from the amplification of reference gene primers within the assay. To quantify the absolute abundance of each unique TCRbeta CDR3 rearrangement, sequence reads were collapsed and filtered. Productive Simpson clonality was computed per sample as the square root of Simpson's diversity index over productive rearrangements. The clones in this table, taken by TCRdb from immuneACCESS, are in-frame only. Not every clone is retained; where verified, under half of the shortfall comes from an unresolved V gene, and the cause of the rest is unknown. The DNA gave D and trimming, while V, J and clone size come from that table. A total of 300,000 to 350,000 clones appear in this sample, more than 85% of them only once. Jointly, the top ten make up almost 4% of the sample.

The material sequenced was PBMCs or T cells enriched from blood (not recorded which). This TCR was recovered from a woman aged 30 to 39 who had been exposed to COVID-19. The chain joins TRBV30 to TRBJ2-5, with no confidently assigned D gene. The sequenced DNA: TGTGCCTGGAGTGGGCCCAATCCAGAGACCCAGTACTTC. This gives the protein CAWSGPNPETQYF.